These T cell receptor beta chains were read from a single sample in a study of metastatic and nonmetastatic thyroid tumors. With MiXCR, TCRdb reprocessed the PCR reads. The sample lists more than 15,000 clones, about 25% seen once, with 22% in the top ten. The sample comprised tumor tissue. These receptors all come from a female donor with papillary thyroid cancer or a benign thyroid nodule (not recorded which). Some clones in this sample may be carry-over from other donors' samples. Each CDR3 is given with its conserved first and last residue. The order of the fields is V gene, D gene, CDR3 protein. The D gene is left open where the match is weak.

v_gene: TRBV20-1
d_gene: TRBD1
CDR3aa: CSADTGTGLEAFF

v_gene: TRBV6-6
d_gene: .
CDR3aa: CASSYKGRVDEKLFF

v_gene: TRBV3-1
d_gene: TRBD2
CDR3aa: CASSVGTSGNNEQFF

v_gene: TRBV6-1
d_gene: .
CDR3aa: CASSRVAINVVYEQFF

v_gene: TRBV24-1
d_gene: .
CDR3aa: CATSDFLCGIRYNEQFF

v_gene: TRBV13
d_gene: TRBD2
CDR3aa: CASSLVPGTSGSSYNEQFF

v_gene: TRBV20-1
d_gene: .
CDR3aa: CSASRTDSFFNEAFF

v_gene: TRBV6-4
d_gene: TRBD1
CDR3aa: CASSTQGTGGYEQYF

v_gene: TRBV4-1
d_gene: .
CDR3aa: CASSQEVQGPDTQYF

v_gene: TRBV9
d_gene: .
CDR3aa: CASSVATVVDTQYF

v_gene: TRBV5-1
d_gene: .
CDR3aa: CASSLDFRNTIYF

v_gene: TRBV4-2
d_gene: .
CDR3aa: CASTTLLRGGADTQYF

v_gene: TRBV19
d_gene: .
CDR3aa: CASSPTPSNYGYTF

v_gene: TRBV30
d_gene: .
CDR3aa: CAWSLALTDTQYF

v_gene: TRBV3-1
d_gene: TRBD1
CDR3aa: CASSRGQGAFHYEQYF

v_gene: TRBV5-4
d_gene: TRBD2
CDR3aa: CASSLRQGRLAAVNTGELFF

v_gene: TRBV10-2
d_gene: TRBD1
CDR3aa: CASSDIFRQGGYGYTF

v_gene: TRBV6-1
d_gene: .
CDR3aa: CASSAGAQAFF

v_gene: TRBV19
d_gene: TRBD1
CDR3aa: CASSPRQGTEQYF

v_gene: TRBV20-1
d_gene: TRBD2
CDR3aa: CSARGAGVTHYEQYF

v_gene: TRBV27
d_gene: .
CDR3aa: CASSSPGMEGDGYTF

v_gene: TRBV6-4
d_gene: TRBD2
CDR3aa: CASSDSTSGQETQYF

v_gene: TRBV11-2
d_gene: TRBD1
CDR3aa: CASSFDRAGGAFF

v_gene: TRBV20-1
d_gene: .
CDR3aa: CSARGGSYNEQFF

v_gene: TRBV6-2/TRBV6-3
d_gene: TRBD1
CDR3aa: CASSPRQGAWNTEAFF

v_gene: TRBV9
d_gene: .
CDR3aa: CASSGPGARHTGELFF

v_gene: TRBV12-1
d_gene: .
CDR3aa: CASSSLSYEQYF

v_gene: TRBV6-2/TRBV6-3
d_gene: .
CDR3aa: CASSYGQGMNTEAFF

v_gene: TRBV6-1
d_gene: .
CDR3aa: CASSTTYEQYF

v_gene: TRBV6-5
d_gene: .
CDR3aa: CASSYSGQGGSPLHF

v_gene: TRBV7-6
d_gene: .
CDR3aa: CASSSGTGAGNQPQHF

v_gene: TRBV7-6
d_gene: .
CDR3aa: CASSLGGTNEKLFF

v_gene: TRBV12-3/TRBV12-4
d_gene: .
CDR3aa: CASRPHRGSRDTQYF

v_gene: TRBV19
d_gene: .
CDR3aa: CASSPRTVWDTQYF

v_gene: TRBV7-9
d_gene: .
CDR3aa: CASSLDPALVTF

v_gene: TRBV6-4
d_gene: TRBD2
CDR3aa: CASSDRREGNWEGKNEQFF

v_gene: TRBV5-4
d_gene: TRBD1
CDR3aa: CASSLGGTGVPYEQYF

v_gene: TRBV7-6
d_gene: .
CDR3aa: CASSFSAYEQYF

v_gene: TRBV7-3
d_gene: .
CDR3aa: CASSFREGEKLFF

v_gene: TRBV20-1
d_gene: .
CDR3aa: CSAPLGNTEAFF

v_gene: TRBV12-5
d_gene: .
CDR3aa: CASGFQGTHYF

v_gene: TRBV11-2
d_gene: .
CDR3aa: CASSLQGKETQYF

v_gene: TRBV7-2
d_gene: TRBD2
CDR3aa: CASSLAKKGLAGGRNRDEQFF

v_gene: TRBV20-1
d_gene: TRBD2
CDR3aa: CSARGDISPAGVPDTQYF

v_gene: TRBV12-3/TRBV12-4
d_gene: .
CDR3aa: CASSLWARGDGYTF

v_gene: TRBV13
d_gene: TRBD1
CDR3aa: CASSLLDREETQYF

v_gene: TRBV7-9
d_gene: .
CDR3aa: CASSLGQSCEQYF

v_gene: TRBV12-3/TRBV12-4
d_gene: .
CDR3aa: CASSSPGGSTEAFF

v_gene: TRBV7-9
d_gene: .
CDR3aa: CASSPRSGRETQYF

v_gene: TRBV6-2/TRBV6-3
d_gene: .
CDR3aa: CASSYSRAGPDTWELFF

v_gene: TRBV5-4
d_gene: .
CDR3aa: CASSFPQERGYTF